This T cell receptor (beta chain) was recovered during a study of CD8 T cells in ankylosing spondylitis. This clonotype was counted a few times. Antigen unknown. From the 5' RACE reads, TCRdb called clonotypes with MiXCR, one entry per CDR3 protein. The sample contains fewer than 250,000 distinct CDR3 sequences, approximately 16% of which appear only once. General study results and limits: About 8 highly homologous variants made up a TCR beta motif, and this motif appeared characteristic of ankylosing spondylitis blood.

Trimming removed 5 bases at V and 8 bases at J, with 7 bases between. This CDR3 contains 11 residues. Germline V gene sequence: CDR1 MDHEN, CDR2 SYDVKM. This rearrangement joins TRBV28 to TRBJ1-3; D gene ambiguous. The TCR sequence derives from a male donor with ankylosing spondylitis. The sequenced sample consisted of blood, either unsorted or a sorted T cell fraction (not recorded which). DNA of the CDR3: TGTGCCAGCAGTCGGTCAGACACCATATATTTT. Its translation is CASSRSDTIYF. Supplemented by reference TRBV28 and TRBJ1-3, the full variable domain reads DVKVTQSSRYLVKRTGEKVFLECVQDMDHENMFWYRQDPGLGLRLIYFSYDVKMKEKGDIPEGYSVSREKKERFSLILESASTNQTSMYLCASSRSDTIYFGEGSWLTVV.